This TCR beta chain was identified during a study of CD8+CD57+ T cells in acquired aplastic anemia. About the research overall: The DNA of sorted CD4+ and CD8+ cells averaged around 3 ug.

For this clonotype: Its antigen is unknown.

Regarding the study as a whole: Patients and controls shared under 35 CD8+ CDR3 sequences, which appeared highly expressed in patients and within their immunodominant clones. Patients did not significantly differ from controls in CD8+ Simpson's diversity.

Selection for sequencing was limited to patients who had shown CD8+CD57+ cell expansion by flow cytometry. The template for TCR beta VDJ and CDR3 sequence profiling was genomic DNA. TCRdb used MiXCR to reprocess the reads, holding one entry per CDR3 protein. The data hold about 180,000 distinct CDR3 sequences, with about 50% observed a single time. Trimming at V came to 7 bases and at J to 5 bases, leaving 9 bases not matched to a gene. Germline CDR1 LNHDA, CDR2 SQIVND (reference sequence). The CDR3 extends over 14 amino acids. This rearrangement joins TRBV19 to TRBJ2-7; 9 bases match TRBD1. The source of this sequence is a human donor with aplastic anemia. The sequenced material came from sorted CD4+, CD8+, or CD8+CD57+ T cells (not recorded which) from PBMCs. This CDR3 reads CASTTGTGSHEQYF. The CDR3 coding sequence is TGTGCCAGTACTACCGGGACAGGGAGCCACGAGCAGTACTTC.